The rows below give T cell receptor beta chains drawn from one sample of a study of shared clonotypes between healthy human individuals. Sequencing was performed with immunoSEQ multiplex PCR; in TCRdb, only in-frame clones are kept and a portion is missing. The repertoire holds approximately 710,000 clones, less than 95% seen once, with roughly 36% in the top ten. The sample was memory CD8+ T cells from PBMCs. The receptors here all came from a man aged 18 to 29 in good health. Some clones in this sample may be carry-over from other donors' samples. Each CDR3 is given with its conserved first and last residue. D genes are given only for firm matches. Clone sizes are given selectively: once, few, many, or a class where the clone is expanded.

V gene	CDR3 length	D gene	J gene	clone size	CDR3 DNA	CDR3 protein
TRBV27	17	TRBD1	TRBJ2-7	-	TGTGCCAGCAGTATTCACTTCGTCGGGACAGGGGCGGAAGAGCAGTACTTC	CASSIHFVGTGAEEQYF
TRBV23-1	16	TRBD1	TRBJ1-2	-	TGCGCCAGCAGTAACTATCCGGGACAGGGGGGATTTGGCTACACCTTC	CASSNYPGQGGFGYTF
TRBV30	16	-	TRBJ2-7	-	TGTGCCTGGAGTGGACGACAGGCCAAGAGGGTTTACGAGCAGTACTTC	CAWSGRQAKRVYEQYF
TRBV28	14	TRBD1	TRBJ2-7	-	TGTGCCAGCAGTTTACAGGGGGCGGTCTACGAGCAGTACTTC	CASSLQGAVYEQYF
TRBV7-6	16	TRBD2	TRBJ2-5	-	TGTGCCAGCAGCCTTGGACTAGCGGGAGTGCAGGATAGCCAGTACTTC	CASSLGLAGVQDSQYF
TRBV4-3	15	-	TRBJ2-7	-	TGCGCCAGCAAGTCCTTTGTGAGTGGGGACTACGAGCAGTACTTC	CASKSFVSGDYEQYF
TRBV7-3	11	-	TRBJ2-7	-	TGTGCCAGCAGCTTAGGGAACGAGCAGTACTTC	CASSLGNEQYF
TRBV7-9	16	-	TRBJ2-3	-	TGTGCCAGCAGCCCCCGGTCGGGCTCCAGCACAGATACGCAGTATTTT	CASSPRSGSSTDTQYF
TRBV19	15	TRBD1	TRBJ1-4	-	TGTGCCAGTGGGGGACAGGTGGGACAGATGGGAAAACTGTTTTTT	CASGGQVGQMGKLFF
TRBV7-2	15	-	TRBJ2-7	-	TGTGCCAGCAGCCCCTACCACGGACGCCAGTACGAGCAGTACTTC	CASSPYHGRQYEQYF
TRBV28	12	-	TRBJ2-7	-	TGTGCCAGCAGTTTATATGGAGGCGAGCAGTACTTC	CASSLYGGEQYF
TRBV27	14	-	TRBJ1-3	-	TGTGCCAGCAGGGACAGCGCCCGTGGAAACACCATATATTTT	CASRDSARGNTIYF
TRBV9	12	-	TRBJ2-3	-	TGTGCCAGCAGCCACAACACAGATACGCAGTATTTT	CASSHNTDTQYF
TRBV9	13	-	TRBJ2-7	-	TGTGCCAGCAGCACCTCTCCGTCCGGTGGGCAGTACTTC	CASSTSPSGGQYF
TRBV9	16	TRBD2	TRBJ2-4	once	TGTGCCAGCAGCGGGACTAGCGGGAGGGGCAAAAACATTCAGTACTTC	CASSGTSGRGKNIQYF
TRBV7-9	12	-	TRBJ2-5	-	TGTGCCAGCAGCTTAGCGCAAGAGACCCAGTACTTC	CASSLAQETQYF
TRBV7-9	16	-	TRBJ2-1	-	TGTGCCAGCAGCTTAGCGGACGGGGGCCCACACAATGAGCAGTTCTTC	CASSLADGGPHNEQFF
TRBV4-3	15	-	TRBJ1-2	-	TGCGCCAGCAGCCGTAAAGGGGGGGATCTCCGTGGCTACACCTTC	CASSRKGGDLRGYTF
TRBV6-6	14	-	TRBJ1-1	few	TGTGCCAGTACAAATGCAGGTCTAAACACTGAAGCTTTCTTT	CASTNAGLNTEAFF
TRBV13	15	-	TRBJ1-2	-	TGTGCCAGCAGCGGACCGGGGTTGGCTGGCTATGGCTACACCTTC	CASSGPGLAGYGYTF
TRBV9	15	TRBD2	TRBJ2-7	-	TGTGCCAGCAGCGTAGAGGCGGGAGGCCCCTACGAGCAGTACTTC	CASSVEAGGPYEQYF
TRBV7-9	18	TRBD1	TRBJ2-7	-	TGTGCCAGCAGCTTTTTATTCAGTCAGGGGGCGACCCCCTACGAGCAGTACTTC	CASSFLFSQGATPYEQYF
TRBV6-4	12	TRBD1	TRBJ1-1	-	TGTGCCAGCAGTGAGGAGGGGGCTGACGCTTTCTTT	CASSEEGADAFF
TRBV29-1	14	-	TRBJ1-2	once	TGCAGCGTTATTCCCCCGGCGGGGGAACATGGCTACACCTTC	CSVIPPAGEHGYTF
TRBV9	15	TRBD1	TRBJ1-1	-	TGTGCCAGCAGCGTTACAGGGGGTTCGGACACTGAAGCTTTCTTT	CASSVTGGSDTEAFF
TRBV5-6	18	TRBD1	TRBJ2-7	-	TGTGCCAGCAGCATAAATGGACAGGGGATGATAGAATCCTACGAGCAGTACTTC	CASSINGQGMIESYEQYF
TRBV27	13	TRBD1	TRBJ1-2	-	TGTGCCAGCAGGAGGGACAGGGACCGTGGCTACACCTTC	CASRRDRDRGYTF
TRBV2	15	-	TRBJ2-3	-	TGTGCCAGCAGTTCCCAGGGGGAGGGCACAGATACGCAGTATTTT	CASSSQGEGTDTQYF
TRBV6-5	14	-	TRBJ2-7	-	TGTGCCAGCAGTTACCGGGGAGTCGGCTACGAGCAGTACTTC	CASSYRGVGYEQYF
TRBV28	15	-	TRBJ1-4	once	TGTGCCAGCAGTCGCTCCGGGGACGGCCATGAAAAACTGTTTTTT	CASSRSGDGHEKLFF
TRBV6-5	15	TRBD1	TRBJ1-2	-	TGTGCCAGCAGTTACTCGCCTGGGACAGGGGATGGCTACACCTTC	CASSYSPGTGDGYTF
TRBV5-1	15	TRBD1	TRBJ1-2	-	TGCGCCAGCAGCGTGAAAACAGGGGGCGCGGATGGCTACACCTTC	CASSVKTGGADGYTF
TRBV7-9	12	-	TRBJ2-7	-	TGTGCCAGCAGCTCTGGACAGTTCGAGCAGTACTTC	CASSSGQFEQYF
TRBV7-9	19	-	TRBJ2-2	-	TGTGCCAGCAGCTCGAGGCCAGGGCGCGGCCTCAGTCTCACCGGGGAGCTGTTTTTT	CASSSRPGRGLSLTGELFF
TRBV7-8	15	TRBD2	TRBJ2-1	-	TGTGCCAGCAGCCTTGCCGGGAGGGGCTACAATGAGCAGTTCTTC	CASSLAGRGYNEQFF
TRBV7-2	16	TRBD1	TRBJ1-3	-	TGTGCCAGCAGCTTGGCACAGGGGGCGTATGGAAACACCATATATTTT	CASSLAQGAYGNTIYF
TRBV9	15	-	TRBJ1-1	-	TGTGCCAGCAGCGTAGCCGGTGACATGAACACTGAAGCTTTCTTT	CASSVAGDMNTEAFF
TRBV2	14	TRBD1	TRBJ2-7	-	TGTGCCAGCAGGGAACGGGACAGCCCCTACGAGCAGTACTTC	CASRERDSPYEQYF
TRBV27	14	-	TRBJ2-1	-	TGTGCCAGCAACGGCCGTCGGGGGTCCAATGAGCAGTTCTTC	CASNGRRGSNEQFF
TRBV10-3	15	-	TRBJ2-5	-	TGTGCCATCAGTGAAACCCGGGAGTGGGAGGAGACCCAGTACTTC	CAISETREWEETQYF
TRBV4-2	19	TRBD2	TRBJ2-5	once	TGTGCCAGCAGCCAAGAATTCGGCGGACTAGCGGGAACGTGGGAGACCCAGTACTTC	CASSQEFGGLAGTWETQYF
TRBV19	13	-	TRBJ2-7	-	TGTGCCAGTAACGGGGACAACTCCTACGAGCAGTACTTC	CASNGDNSYEQYF
TRBV6-1	15	-	TRBJ2-7	-	TGTGCCAGCAGGGAGGGGACGTTCGGCTCCTACGAGCAGTACTTC	CASREGTFGSYEQYF
TRBV4-1	16	TRBD2	TRBJ2-1	-	TGCGCCAGCAGCCAGGGTGGACTAGCGGGATTCAATGAGCAGTTCTTC	CASSQGGLAGFNEQFF
TRBV9	15	TRBD2	TRBJ2-1	-	TGTGCCAGCAGCGCTTCGGGGACTAGCGGCAATGAGCAGTTCTTC	CASSASGTSGNEQFF
TRBV7-6	14	-	TRBJ1-1	-	TGTGCCAGCAGTCTCGGATCGGGGTTTACTGAAGCTTTCTTT	CASSLGSGFTEAFF
TRBV27	14	-	TRBJ2-5	-	TGTGCCAGCAGCCCTTTAGATATCGGAGAGACCCAGTACTTC	CASSPLDIGETQYF
TRBV20-1	9	-	TRBJ1-2	-	TGCAGTGCTATCTATGGCTACACCTTC	CSAIYGYTF
TRBV4-1	15	-	TRBJ1-2	-	TGCGCCAGCAGCCAGGTGGGAGAGGGTAGCTATGGCTACACCTTC	CASSQVGEGSYGYTF
TRBV30	14	-	TRBJ1-6	-	TGTGCCTGGATGTTCCGGGCCCCGGGATCACCCCTCCACTTT	CAWMFRAPGSPLHF
TRBV5-1	13	-	TRBJ1-2	-	TGCGCCAGCAGCCTTCGACAAAACTATGGCTACACCTTC	CASSLRQNYGYTF
TRBV27	13	TRBD2	TRBJ2-1	-	TGTGCCAGCAGTTACCGGACTAGCTATGAGCAGTTCTTC	CASSYRTSYEQFF
TRBV29-1	14	-	TRBJ2-2	-	TGCAGCGTAGACCTAGGACCCCACACCGGGGAGCTGTTTTTT	CSVDLGPHTGELFF